This T cell receptor beta chain was documented in a study of blood T cell repertoires in COVID-19. Study overall: Samples representing acute and convalescent COVID-19 were sourced from the United States, Italy and Spain. Sample material is recorded as cDNA or gDNA derived from T cells, B-cell-depleted T cells, or PBMCs.

Authors' methods: Nucleated cell number was recorded as an estimate derived from reference gene primer amplification. The assay was immunoSEQ multiplex PCR, and TCRdb's table has in-frame clones only and misses some. V and J calls plus clone size are reproduced from that table; the DNA served to infer D and trimming. Here the sample spans some 120,000 clones, about 88% being singletons. Germline CDR1 SNHLY, CDR2 FYNNEI. This CDR3 spans 16 amino acids. V lost 3 bases, J lost 4 bases, and 16 bases lay in between. J is TRBJ2-4 and V is TRBV2; the D gene is possibly TRBD2 (5 bases). The sample was peripheral blood. The clonotype comes from a woman of 80 years or more with acute or convalescent COVID-19. For the CDR3, the DNA is TGTGCCAGCAGTGAGGAATTAGGAGGCGCTAAAAACATTCAGTACTTC. Residues: CASSEELGGAKNIQYF.